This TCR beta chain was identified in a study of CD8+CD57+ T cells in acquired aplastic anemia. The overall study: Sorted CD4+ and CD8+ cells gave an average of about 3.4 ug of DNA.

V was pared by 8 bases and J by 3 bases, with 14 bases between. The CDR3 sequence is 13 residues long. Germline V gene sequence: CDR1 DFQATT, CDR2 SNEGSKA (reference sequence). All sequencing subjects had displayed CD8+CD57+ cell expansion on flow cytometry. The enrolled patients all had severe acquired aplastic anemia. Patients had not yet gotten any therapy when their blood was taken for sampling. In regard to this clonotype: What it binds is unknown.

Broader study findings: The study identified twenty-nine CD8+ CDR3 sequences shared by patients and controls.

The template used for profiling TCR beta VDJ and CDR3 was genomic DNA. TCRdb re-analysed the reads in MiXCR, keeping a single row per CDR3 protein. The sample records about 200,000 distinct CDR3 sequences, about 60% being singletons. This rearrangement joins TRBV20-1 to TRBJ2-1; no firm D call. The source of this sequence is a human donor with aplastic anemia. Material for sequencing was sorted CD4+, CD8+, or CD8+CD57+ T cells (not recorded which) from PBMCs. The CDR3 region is CSTDRGVYNEQFF. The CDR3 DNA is TGCAGTACTGATAGAGGCGTCTACAATGAGCAGTTCTTC.